This TCR beta chain was identified in a study of stem cell transplantation in POMP-related autoinflammatory disease. Study background: The study hypothesized thymoproteasome defects skew the TRB repertoire via impaired CD8+ selection.

The trim removed 1 base at V and 0 bases at J, leaving 1 base unmatched. This CDR3 has 15 residues. Germline CDR1 WNHNN, CDR2 SYGVQD (reference sequence). The repertoire was sequenced with immunoSEQ multiplex PCR; TCRdb's copy has only in-frame clones and lacks some. There are 4,500 to 6,000 clones in the sample; more than 85% occur only once, and approximately 2.3% lies in the top ten. Worth noting for this clone: Its antigen is currently unknown.

General study points: Unique TRB V-J gene pairings were limited in number in patients with PRAID.

The sequence derives from a human patient with POMP-related autoinflammation and immune dysregulation (PRAID). Part of the T cells may come from the graft donor. Here the sequenced sample was CD8+ T cells from PBMCs, taken after stem cell transplantation. This rearrangement joins TRBV10-1 to TRBJ1-1; TRBD1 matches at 8 bases. The CDR3 DNA follows: TGCGCCAGCAGTGAGTACAGGGGGATGAACACTGAAGCTTTCTTT. This translates into CASSEYRGMNTEAFF.